The clone carrying this T cell receptor beta chain was observed a few times. Its specificity is not known. This entry comes from a study of blood T cells in healthy people across ages. Trimming cost V 2 bases and J 9 bases, with 17 bases left between them. CDR3 length equals 14 residues. Germline CDR1 and CDR2: SGDLS and YYNGEE. Alongside a J-beta primer mix, a sample-barcoded 5' primer served in a second PCR lasting roughly 7 to 11 cycles. MiXCR was run by TCRdb on the 5' RACE reads, yielding one entry per CDR3 protein. Here the sample spans fewer than 750,000 distinct CDR3 sequences, 47% being singletons. Broader study findings: Researchers judged that diversity estimates from one million T cells fell short of true values.

Sample: blood. This clonotype originated in a man at least 80 years old in good health. The J gene is TRBJ2-5, the V gene TRBV9, with D possibly TRBD1 on 6 matching bases. CDR3 in amino acids: CASSVLDSPGAQYF. In nucleotides, the CDR3 is TGTGCCAGCAGCGTGTTGGACAGCCCCGGGGCCCAGTACTTC. The full variable domain, with the rest looked up from reference TRBV9 and TRBJ2-5, is DSGVTQTPKHLITATGQRVTLRCSPRSGDLSVYWYQQSLDQGLQFLIQYYNGEERAKGNILERFSAQQFPDLHSELNLSSLELGDSALYFCASSVLDSPGAQYFGPGTRLLVL.